The 24 T cell receptor beta chains reported below all come from one sample, sequenced in a study of T cell repertoires in cytomegalovirus infection. One entry per CDR3 protein results from TCRdb running MiXCR on the reads. The sample carries some 320,000 distinct CDR3 sequences, 8% to 10% recorded once. The sample comprised PBMCs. These receptors were obtained from a human donor in good health (CMV status not recorded). Some clones in this sample may be carry-over from other donors' samples.

This clonotype was observed a few times. This rearrangement joins TRBV19 to TRBJ2-2, with TRBD2 matching 9 bases. Germline assignment: CDR1 LNHDA and CDR2 SQIVND (reference sequence). The V gene end was trimmed by 5 bases and the J gene end by 6 bases; junction bases not matched to a gene: 10. The CDR3 is 16 amino acids. The CDR3 DNA sequence: TGTGCCAGTAGTCCCCCCGCGGCGGGAGGGCCCGGGGAGCTGTTTTTT. Translated: CASSPPAAGGPGELFF.

This clonotype was seen ten or more times. V is TRBV11-2 and J is TRBJ2-2; 10 positions match TRBD1. The V and J ends lost 5 bases and 6 bases, in that order; junction bases with no gene match: 3. CDR1 is SGHAT, CDR2 FQNNGV, per germline. The CDR3 is made up of 14 amino acids. The CDR3 coding sequence is TGTGCCAGCAGCCGGGACAGGGGTTCCGGGGAGCTGTTTTTT. Translation: CASSRDRGSGELFF.

This clonotype has a handful of counts. The chain is built from TRBV19 and TRBJ1-2; 10 positions match TRBD1. CDR1 LNHDA and CDR2 SQIVND come from the germline V gene (reference sequence). The CDR3 sequence is 15 residues long. Trimming at V came to 5 bases and at J to 4 bases, leaving 7 bases not matched to a gene. CDR3 sequence (DNA): TGTGCCAGTAGTGTACCGGGACAGGGGTTCTATGGCTACACCTTC. Encoded protein: CASSVPGQGFYGYTF.

The table lists this clonotype with a few counts. The CDR3 DNA reads TGTGCCAGCAGAGGACAGGGTTTCTACGAGCAGTACTTC. It yields the protein CASRGQGFYEQYF. V gene TRBV6-1 combines with J gene TRBJ2-7; TRBD1 matches at 8 bases. From germline, CDR1 is MNHNS and CDR2 SASEGT. After removal of 6 bases from V and 3 bases from J, the junction contained 4 bases not matched to a gene. The CDR3 spans 13 residues.

Many counts were recorded for this clonotype. The gene calls are TRBV7-2 and TRBJ2-3, with D perhaps matching TRBD1 (6 bases). CDR1 SGHTA and CDR2 FQGNSA come from the germline V gene. The CDR3 covers 17 residues. The V gene lost 3 bases and the J gene lost 5 bases, with 21 bases spanning the gap. The CDR3 here is CASSFDPDRAQRDTQYF. The CDR3 DNA reads TGTGCCAGCAGCTTCGATCCGGACAGAGCTCAGAGAGATACGCAGTATTTT.

The sample holds many counts of this clonotype. This sequence joins TRBV24-1 and TRBJ2-1; D not resolved. The length of the CDR3 is 15 residues. From germline, CDR1 is KGHDR and CDR2 SFDVKD. V was clipped by 3 bases and J by 5 bases, with 13 bases between them. As DNA, the CDR3 is TGTGCCACCAGTGATCCTCACGGATACAACAATGAGCAGTTCTTC. Its translation is CATSDPHGYNNEQFF.

Ten or more counts support this clonotype. V gene TRBV7-2 combines with J gene TRBJ1-5; D call uncertain. Trimming pared 1 base from V and 4 bases from J, leaving 8 bases between. The CDR3 consists of 14 residues. Per the germline V gene, CDR1 is SGHTA and CDR2 is FQGNSA. CDR3 sequence: CASSLGIGNQPQHF. CDR3 sequence (DNA): TGTGCCAGCAGCTTAGGGATAGGGAATCAGCCCCAGCATTTT.

This clonotype was seen ten or more times. The CDR3 DNA follows: TGTGCCAGCAGCTTTGTATCGAGCTATGGCTACACCTTC. Protein product: CASSFVSSYGYTF. J is TRBJ1-2 and V is TRBV11-2; unclear D gene. Trimming took off 3 bases at V and 4 bases at J, with 9 bases between the two ends. This CDR3 is built from 13 residues. Germline CDR1 and CDR2: SGHAT and FQNNGV.

This clonotype was seen only a few times. The chain uses TRBV28 and TRBJ2-7; TRBD1 might be the D (6 bases). The CDR3 sequence is 13 residues long. CDR1 is MDHEN, CDR2 SYDVKM, per germline. The V and J ends lost 6 bases and 2 bases respectively, with 11 bases between them. The CDR3 DNA sequence: TGTGCCAGCAGGTCGGACAGACCCTACGAGCAGTACTTC. As protein: CASRSDRPYEQYF.

CDR3 residues: CASSYSPGSGNTIYF. CDR3 nucleotides: TGTGCCAGCAGTTACTCGCCGGGCTCTGGAAACACCATATATTTT. V usage is TRBV6-2 or TRBV6-3 and J usage is TRBJ1-3; D uncertain. Germline CDR1 and CDR2: MNHEY and SVGEGT. The length of the CDR3 is 15 residues. V was trimmed by 0 bases and J by 0 bases, leaving 6 bases between them.

This clonotype was recorded many times. The genes are TRBV7-2 and TRBJ1-4; D gene uncertain. The CDR3 contains 16 residues. Germline values: CDR1 SGHTA, CDR2 FQGNSA. V lost 4 bases and J 3 bases, leaving 15 bases between the germline ends. The CDR3 sequence: CASSSRGGSANEKLFF. CDR3 DNA sequence: TGTGCCAGCAGCTCCCGAGGCGGCAGCGCTAATGAAAAACTGTTTTTT.

The V gene is TRBV6-5, the J gene TRBJ1-3; 8 bases line up with TRBD1. This CDR3 is built from 19 residues. The trim removed 2 bases at V and 2 bases at J, leaving 14 bases unmatched. Germline V gene lookup returns CDR1 MNHEY and CDR2 SVGAGI. The CDR3 region is CASSYTGWSDRAPGNTIYF. The CDR3 DNA reads as TGTGCCAGCAGTTACACCGGTTGGTCGGACAGGGCGCCTGGAAACACCATATATTTT.

The CDR3 here is CASSSGQTEQYF. CDR3 sequence (DNA): TGTGCCAGCAGCTCCGGACAGACCGAGCAGTACTTC. V is TRBV7-2 and J is TRBJ2-7; D is perhaps TRBD1 (6 bases). Trimming cost V 4 bases and J 6 bases, with 10 bases left between them. This CDR3 comprises 12 residues. Germline CDR1 is SGHTA and CDR2 is FQGNSA.

This clonotype was recorded at least ten times. This sequence joins TRBV7-2 and TRBJ2-5; tentatively, D is TRBD1 (6 bases). The germline V gene encodes CDR1 SGHTA and CDR2 FQGNSA. The V end was cut by 3 bases, the J end by 5 bases, with 13 bases between. The CDR3 extends over 14 amino acids. CDR3 region: CASSFSGTPETQYF. The DNA for the CDR3 is TGTGCCAGCAGCTTTAGTGGGACACCGGAGACCCAGTACTTC.

This clonotype came up many times. The V call is TRBV7-2, the J call TRBJ2-2; 10 nucleotides agree with TRBD1. The V gene end was trimmed by 6 bases and the J gene end by 6 bases; junction bases not matched to a gene: 7. Germline CDR1 SGHTA, CDR2 FQGNSA. The CDR3 runs 15 residues. This CDR3 is CASSSDRGGPGELFF. The CDR3 coding sequence is TGTGCCAGCAGTTCGGACAGGGGGGGACCCGGGGAGCTGTTTTTT.

The CDR3 nucleotides are TGCGCCAGCAGCCAAGATCGGACGAATAACTATGGCTACACCTTC. Translating gives CASSQDRTNNYGYTF. The gene calls are TRBV4-3 and TRBJ1-2, with D hard to call. This CDR3 comprises 15 residues. Germline lookup yields CDR1 LGHNA and CDR2 YSLEER. V was trimmed by 0 bases and J by 1 base, leaving 9 bases between them.

At least ten counts were recorded for this clonotype. The genes are TRBV12-3 or TRBV12-4 and TRBJ1-5; no clear D. CDR3 length equals 15 residues. Trimming cost V 6 bases and J 2 bases, with 14 bases left between them. The CDR3 coding sequence is TGTGCCAGCAGCCCCAACGGTCTCGGCAATCAGCCCCAGCATTTT. Translated: CASSPNGLGNQPQHF.

V is TRBV7-2 and J is TRBJ2-1; 8 bases map to TRBD2. CDR1 and CDR2 (germline): SGHTA, FQGNSA. This CDR3 contains 17 residues. V lost 1 base and J lost 3; bases outside the gene matches: 8. This CDR3 reads CASSLERAGGRYNEQFF. CDR3 nucleotides: TGTGCCAGCAGCTTAGAGCGCGCGGGGGGCCGCTACAATGAGCAGTTCTTC.

This clonotype was counted at least ten times. This chain uses TRBV12-3 or TRBV12-4 with TRBJ2-1, with 16 bases that match TRBD2. This CDR3 region has 18 residues. Germline trimming cut 8 bases from V and 9 bases from J; bases unmatched to any gene: 16. The CDR3 nucleotides read TGTGCCAGCGGGGCGGGACTAGCGGGGGGGTCTACTCTTGTTGAGCAGTTCTTC. This gives the protein CASGAGLAGGSTLVEQFF.

The chain couples TRBV14 to TRBJ2-7; no definite D call. The V and J ends lost 4 bases and 3 bases respectively, with 16 bases between them. This CDR3 has 15 residues. Germline V gene data show CDR1 as SGHDN and CDR2 as FVKESK. CDR3 loop: CASSRGPVGFYEQYF. The CDR3 nucleotides are TGTGCCAGCAGCCGTGGGCCAGTCGGCTTCTACGAGCAGTACTTC. Full variable domain (missing parts from reference TRBV14 and TRBJ2-7): EAGVTQFPSHSVIEKGQTVTLRCDPISGHDNLYWYRRVMGKEIKFLLHFVKESKQDESGMPNNRFLAERTGGTYSTLKVQPAELEDSGVYFCASSRGPVGFYEQYFGPGTRLTVT.

This clonotype was seen at least ten times. The chain couples TRBV19 to TRBJ2-3, with 12 positions matching TRBD2. J lost 2 bases, V lost 3 bases, and 6 bases had no gene match. The CDR3 spans 17 residues. The germline CDR1 and CDR2 sequences are LNHDA and SQIVND (reference sequence). CDR3 coding DNA: TGTGCCAGTAGTATCGCCGGGACTAGCGGGCTCACAGATACGCAGTATTTT. It codes for CASSIAGTSGLTDTQYF. The complete variable domain, with remaining parts taken from reference TRBV19 and TRBJ2-3, reads DGGITQSPKYLFRKEGQNVTLSCEQNLNHDAMYWYRQDPGQGLRLIYYSQIVNDFQKGDIAEGYSVSREKKESFPLTVTSAQKNPTAFYLCASSIAGTSGLTDTQYFGPGTRLTVL.

The rearrangement uses TRBV15 and TRBJ1-3; tentative D call: TRBD1 (6 bases). V was clipped by 0 bases and J by 1 base, with 10 bases between them. CDR3 length: 16 amino acids. CDR1 is LNHNV and CDR2 is YYDKDF in the germline V gene (reference sequence). The CDR3 bases are TGTGCCACCAGCAGAGAAGGGGGGGCATCTGGAAACACCATATATTTT. Its protein is CATSREGGASGNTIYF.

This clonotype was seen at least ten times. The chain couples TRBV11-2 to TRBJ2-5; 10 bases are shared with TRBD2. Germline V CDR1 and CDR2: SGHAT, FQNNGV. Germline trimming cut 1 base from V and 2 bases from J; bases unmatched to any gene: 7. This CDR3 is built from 17 residues. In DNA, the CDR3 is TGTGCCAGCAGCTTAGTGGGGACTAGCGCGGGGCAAGAGACCCAGTACTTC. The encoded protein is CASSLVGTSAGQETQYF. The variable domain in full, completed from reference TRBV11-2 and TRBJ2-5, reads EAGVAQSPRYKIIEKRQSVAFWCNPISGHATLYWYQQILGQGPKLLIQFQNNGVVDDSQLPKDRFSAERLKGVDSTLKIQPAKLEDSAVYLCASSLVGTSAGQETQYFGPGTRLLVL.

The rearrangement uses TRBV6-1 and TRBJ2-2; TRBD2 agrees at 8 bases. The V gene end was trimmed by 0 bases and the J gene end by 7 bases; junction bases not matched to a gene: 13. This CDR3 spans 18 amino acids. Germline loops: CDR1 MNHNS, CDR2 SASEGT. CDR3 loop: CASSEAPLAGKWIGELFF. CDR3 DNA sequence: TGTGCCAGCAGTGAAGCACCGCTAGCGGGTAAATGGATCGGGGAGCTGTTTTTT.